This T cell receptor beta chain was captured by sequencing in a study of CD8 T cells in ankylosing spondylitis. TCRdb redid the calling of the 5' RACE reads with MiXCR, one entry per CDR3 protein. The sample holds about 200,000 distinct CDR3 sequences; around 25% are singletons and the top ten take approximately 6.6%. CDR1 and CDR2 from the germline V gene are ENHRY and SYGVKD. V lost 6 bases and J lost 6, with 12 bases in between. The CDR3 runs 13 residues. The sequence was collected from a male donor with ankylosing spondylitis or in good health (not recorded which). Material: blood, either unsorted or a sorted T cell fraction (not recorded which). The V gene is TRBV10-3, the J gene TRBJ2-1; D is perhaps TRBD2 (6 bases). The DNA for the CDR3 is TGTGCCATCAGCGCCAATAGCGGCAATGAGCAGTTCTTC. This gives the protein CAISANSGNEQFF.